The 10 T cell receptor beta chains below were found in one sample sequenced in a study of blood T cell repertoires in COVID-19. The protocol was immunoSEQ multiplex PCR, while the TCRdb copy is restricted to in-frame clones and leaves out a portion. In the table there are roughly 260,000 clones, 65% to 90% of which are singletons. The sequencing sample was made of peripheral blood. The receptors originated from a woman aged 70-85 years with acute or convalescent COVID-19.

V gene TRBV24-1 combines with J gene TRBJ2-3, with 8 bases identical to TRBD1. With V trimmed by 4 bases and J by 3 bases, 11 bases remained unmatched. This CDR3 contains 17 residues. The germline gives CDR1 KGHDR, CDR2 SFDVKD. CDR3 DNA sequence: TGTGCCACCAGTGAACGTCAGGGGGCGCGACTTACAGATACGCAGTATTTT. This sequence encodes CATSERQGARLTDTQYF.

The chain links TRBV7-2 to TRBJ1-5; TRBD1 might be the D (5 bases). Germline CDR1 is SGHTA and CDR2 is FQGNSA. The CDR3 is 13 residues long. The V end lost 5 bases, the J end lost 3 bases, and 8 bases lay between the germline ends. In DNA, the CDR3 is TGTGCCAGCAGCCGACAGCCCAATCAGCCCCAGCATTTT. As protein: CASSRQPNQPQHF.

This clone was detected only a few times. The CDR3 nucleotides read TGTGCCAGCTCACCACGGCGTGACTGGAACACTGAAGCTTTCTTT. As protein: CASSPRRDWNTEAFF. V and J are TRBV18 and TRBJ1-1; D ambiguous. CDR1 KGHSH and CDR2 LQKENI come from the germline V gene. This CDR3 has 15 amino acids. Trimming removed 1 base at V and 1 base at J, with 10 bases between.

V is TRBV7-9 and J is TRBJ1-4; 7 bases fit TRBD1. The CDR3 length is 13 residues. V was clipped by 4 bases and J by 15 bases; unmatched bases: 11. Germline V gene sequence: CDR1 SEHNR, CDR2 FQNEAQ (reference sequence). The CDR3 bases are TGTGCCAGCAGCTGGCAGGGGGGTGGTGCGATGTTTTTT. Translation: CASSWQGGGAMFF.

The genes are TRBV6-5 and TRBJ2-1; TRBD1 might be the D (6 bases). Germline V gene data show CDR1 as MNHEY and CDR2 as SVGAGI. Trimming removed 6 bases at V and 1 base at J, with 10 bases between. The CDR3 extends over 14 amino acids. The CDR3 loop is CASSHTGSYNEQFF. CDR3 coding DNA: TGTGCCAGCAGCCATACAGGGTCCTACAATGAGCAGTTCTTC.

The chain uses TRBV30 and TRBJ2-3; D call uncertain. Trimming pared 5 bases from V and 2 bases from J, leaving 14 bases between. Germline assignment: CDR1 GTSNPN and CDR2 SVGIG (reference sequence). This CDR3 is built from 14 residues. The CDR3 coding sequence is TGTGCCTGGCAGCTAGGAGCTCACACAGATACGCAGTATTTT. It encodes CAWQLGAHTDTQYF.

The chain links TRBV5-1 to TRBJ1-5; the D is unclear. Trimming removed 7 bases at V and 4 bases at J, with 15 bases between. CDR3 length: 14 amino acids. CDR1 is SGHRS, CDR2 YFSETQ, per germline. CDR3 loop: CASRQRRENQPQHF. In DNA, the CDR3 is TGCGCCAGCCGCCAACGACGGGAGAATCAGCCCCAGCATTTT.

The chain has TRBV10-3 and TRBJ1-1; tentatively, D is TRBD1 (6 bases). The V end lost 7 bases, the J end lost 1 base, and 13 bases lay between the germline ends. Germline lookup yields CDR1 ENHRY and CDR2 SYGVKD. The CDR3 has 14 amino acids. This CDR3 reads CAITGATGNTEAFF. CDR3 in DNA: TGTGCCATCACAGGGGCCACAGGGAACACTGAAGCTTTCTTT.

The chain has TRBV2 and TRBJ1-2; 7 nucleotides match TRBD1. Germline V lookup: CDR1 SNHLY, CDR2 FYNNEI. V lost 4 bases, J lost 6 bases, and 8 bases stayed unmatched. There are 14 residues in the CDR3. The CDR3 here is CASSGGTGADGYTF. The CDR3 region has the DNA TGTGCCAGCAGTGGAGGAACAGGGGCAGATGGCTACACCTTC.

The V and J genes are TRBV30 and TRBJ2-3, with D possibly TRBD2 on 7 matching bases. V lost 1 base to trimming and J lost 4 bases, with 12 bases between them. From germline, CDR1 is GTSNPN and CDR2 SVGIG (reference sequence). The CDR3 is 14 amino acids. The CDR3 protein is CAWSEGGLSDTQYF. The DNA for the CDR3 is TGTGCCTGGAGTGAGGGGGGGCTTTCAGATACGCAGTATTTT.